This T cell receptor (beta chain) is from a study of siplizumab effects on memory and regulatory T cells. Points from the study as a whole: Among alloreactive clones, only a minor fraction mapped to unstimulated subsets. The majority of clones, roughly 75-95% of proliferating CD4+ or CD8+ clones, lacked an assignable naive or memory phenotype. Treg-derived clones made up an average of around 75% of mappable alloreactive CD4+ clones with siplizumab and 26.9% in controls. Naive T cells, seemingly more diverse than memory cells, seemed major alloresponse contributors.

This table comes from immunoSEQ multiplex PCR, and its TCRdb copy is limited to in-frame clones, with some not included. The sample carries 100,000 to 120,000 clones, approximately 92% recorded once. Germline lookup yields CDR1 SGDLS and CDR2 YYNGEE. The V end lost 0 bases, the J end lost 7 bases, and 10 bases lay between the germline ends. This CDR3 region has 13 residues. This clone was detected a few times. What it binds is not known. The chain couples TRBV9 to TRBJ1-2; D remains ambiguous. The specimen sequenced was CD4+ T cells sorted from blood. This TCR derives from a human donor in good health. Written as DNA, the CDR3 is TGTGCCAGCAGCGTAGGAGTAGGGTCTGGCTACACCTTC. This translates into CASSVGVGSGYTF.